These 29 T cell receptor beta chains were sequenced from one sample in a study of PD-1 blockade in classical Hodgkin lymphoma. Brentuximab vedotin exposure varied, and every patient relapsed after autologous stem cell transplantation. Using immunoSEQ multiplex PCR, the repertoire was profiled, and TCRdb retains in-frame clones only, with some absent. The profile covers approximately 17,000 clones, with roughly 87% appearing a single time and 27% taken by the ten largest. Sequenced material: peripheral blood mononuclear cells (PBMCs), taken before the second cycle of nivolumab. These receptors were collected from a human donor with classical Hodgkin lymphoma.

The rearrangement joins TRBV7-2 to TRBJ2-5; 7 bases agree with TRBD2. CDR1 is SGHTA, CDR2 FQGNSA, per germline. This CDR3 has 15 residues. V lost 5 bases to trimming and J lost 5 bases; unmatched junction nucleotides: 11. The CDR3 loop is CASSPWTRFNETQYF. In DNA, the CDR3 is TGTGCCAGCAGCCCATGGACTAGATTCAATGAGACCCAGTACTTC. Drawing the rest from reference TRBV7-2 and TRBJ2-5, the complete variable domain is GAGVSQSPSNKVTEKGKDVELRCDPISGHTALYWYRQSLGQGLEFLIYFQGNSAPDKSGLPSDRFSAERTGGSVSTLTIQRTQQEDSAVYLCASSPWTRFNETQYFGPGTRLLVL.

V and J are TRBV18 and TRBJ2-5; the match to TRBD1 covers 8 bases. The ends lost 4 bases at V and 2 bases at J; junction bases unmatched: 3. CDR3 length: 14 amino acids. Per germline, CDR1 KGHSH and CDR2 LQKENI. The CDR3 region is CASSRQGYQETQYF. Written as DNA, the CDR3 is TGTGCCAGCTCACGACAGGGGTATCAAGAGACCCAGTACTTC. Together with reference TRBV18 and TRBJ2-5, the CDR3 gives the full variable domain: NAGVMQNPRHLVRRRGQEARLRCSPMKGHSHVYWYRQLPEEGLKFMVYLQKENIIDESGMPKERFSAEFPKEGPSILRIQQVVRGDSAAYFCASSRQGYQETQYFGPGTRLLVL.

The V and J genes are TRBV18 and TRBJ1-6, with 7 bases that match TRBD1. The V gene end was trimmed by 0 bases and the J gene end by 5 bases; junction bases not matched to a gene: 4. CDR1 and CDR2 (germline): KGHSH, LQKENI. The CDR3 has 16 amino acids. The DNA for the CDR3 is TGTGCCAGCTCACCACCGGGGACAGCTCATAATTCACCCCTCCACTTT. Translating gives CASSPPGTAHNSPLHF.

The chain has TRBV7-2 and TRBJ1-1, with 8 positions matching TRBD1. Trimming at V came to 1 base and at J to 3 bases, leaving 4 bases not matched to a gene. CDR1 is SGHTA and CDR2 is FQGNSA in the germline V gene. The CDR3 covers 15 residues. CDR3 sequence reads: CASSLGTGWHTEAFF. CDR3 nucleotide sequence: TGTGCCAGCAGCTTAGGGACAGGGTGGCACACTGAAGCTTTCTTT.

The chain has TRBV19 and TRBJ1-2; possibly TRBD1 for D (5 bases). The CDR3 length is 16 residues. The germline CDR1 and CDR2 sequences are LNHDA and SQIVND (reference sequence). V was pared by 4 bases and J by 0 bases, with 15 bases between. CDR3 in amino acids: CASSTAWDVANYGYTF. In nucleotides, the CDR3 is TGTGCCAGTAGTACCGCCTGGGACGTAGCTAACTATGGCTACACCTTC.

This chain connects TRBV6-4 to TRBJ2-2; D unclear. The CDR3 runs to 13 residues. V was trimmed by 2 bases and J by 3 bases, leaving 4 bases between them. The germline V gene encodes CDR1 MRHNA and CDR2 SNTAGT. CDR3 bases: TGTGCCAGCAGTGACGGGGACACCGGGGAGCTGTTTTTT. Its translation: CASSDGDTGELFF.

The table lists this clone with a count of one. Given the absence of the conserved phenylalanine or tryptophan at the CDR3 end, a read error is likely. V gene TRBV11-2 combines with J gene TRBJ1-2, with a possible D match to TRBD1 (5 bases). The CDR3 totals 15 residues. Germline-derived CDR1 and CDR2 are SGHAT and FQNNGV. V was cut by 0 bases and J by 5 bases, with 13 bases left in between. DNA for the CDR3: TGTGCCAGCAGCTTAGAGTTCGGCCCAGGGTATGGCTACACCCTC. Its translation: CASSLEFGPGYGYTL.

Only a few counts were recorded for this clone. This rearrangement joins TRBV9 to TRBJ2-7; 8 positions match TRBD1. V lost 3 bases and J lost 3; bases outside the gene matches: 5. The CDR3 runs to 14 residues. The germline gives CDR1 SGDLS, CDR2 YYNGEE. The CDR3 loop is CASSGTGQGYEQYF. CDR3 coding DNA: TGTGCCAGCAGCGGGACAGGACAGGGCTACGAGCAGTACTTC.

The chain couples TRBV5-1 to TRBJ1-2; maybe TRBD1 (6 bases). Germline CDR1 SGHRS, CDR2 YFSETQ. V was shortened by 3 bases and J by 2 bases, with 14 bases between the two germline ends. CDR3 length: 15 amino acids. The CDR3 nucleotides read TGCGCCAGCAGCTCCCCCTCACAGGGAAACTATGGCTACACCTTC. It translates to CASSSPSQGNYGYTF.

The rearrangement joins TRBV2 to TRBJ2-7; D call uncertain. Trimming removed 8 bases from V and 4 bases from J, with 15 bases in between. Per the germline V gene, CDR1 is SNHLY and CDR2 is FYNNEI. The CDR3 is 13 residues long. The CDR3 region is CASGDTTLYEQYF. The CDR3 region has the DNA TGTGCCAGCGGAGATACAACCCTTTACGAGCAGTACTTC.

J is TRBJ2-2 and V is TRBV27; tentative D call: TRBD1 (6 bases). V gave up 4 bases and J gave up 1 base, with 7 bases separating them. The V gene's germline CDR1 is MNHEY and CDR2 SMNVEV (reference sequence). The length of the CDR3 is 14 residues. The CDR3 bases are TGTGCCAGCAGTTGGGGACAGAACACCGGGGAGCTGTTTTTT. It yields the protein CASSWGQNTGELFF.

The chain recombines TRBV10-2 with TRBJ2-7, with TRBD2 identical over 8 bases. CDR3 length equals 17 residues. CDR1 and CDR2 (germline): WSHSY, SAAADI. Germline trimming cut 2 bases from V and 0 bases from J; bases unmatched to any gene: 9. The CDR3 spells CASSEGTSWFYSYEQYF. CDR3 DNA sequence: TGCGCCAGCAGTGAGGGGACTAGTTGGTTTTACTCCTACGAGCAGTACTTC.

The rearrangement joins TRBV6-1 to TRBJ2-7; D remains ambiguous. V gave up 3 bases and J gave up 0 bases, with 6 bases separating them. The V gene's germline CDR1 is MNHNS and CDR2 SASEGT. This CDR3 spans 13 amino acids. Here the CDR3 DNA reads TGTGCCAGCAGTGAGCCGGGCTCCTACGAGCAGTACTTC. Its translation: CASSEPGSYEQYF.

This chain links TRBV11-2 with TRBJ1-2, with 7 bases identical to TRBD1. This CDR3 spans 14 amino acids. With 0 bases clipped from V and 4 bases from J, the junction kept 2 bases outside the gene matches. In germline, CDR1 is SGHAT, CDR2 FQNNGV. The CDR3: CASSLEPGGYGYTF. CDR3 nucleotides: TGTGCCAGCAGCTTAGAACCAGGGGGCTATGGCTACACCTTC. Complete variable domain (other parts from reference TRBV11-2 and TRBJ1-2): EAGVAQSPRYKIIEKRQSVAFWCNPISGHATLYWYQQILGQGPKLLIQFQNNGVVDDSQLPKDRFSAERLKGVDSTLKIQPAKLEDSAVYLCASSLEPGGYGYTFGSGTRLTVV.

This sequence joins TRBV7-6 and TRBJ2-1, with 10 bases lining up with TRBD1. The CDR3 consists of 13 residues. The J segment lost 6 bases and the V segment lost 8 bases, leaving 4 bases of the junction unmatched. Germline V gives CDR1 SGHVS, CDR2 FNYEAQ. The CDR3 loop is CASGTGVSNEQFF. The DNA of the CDR3 is TGTGCCAGCGGGACAGGGGTTTCCAATGAGCAGTTCTTC.

The chain employs TRBV6-6 and TRBJ1-5, with D uncertain. The germline V gene has CDR1 MNHNY and CDR2 SVGAGI (reference sequence). V lost 1 base to trimming and J lost 6 bases, with 7 bases between them. CDR3 length equals 13 residues. As DNA, the CDR3 is TGTGCCAGCAGTTACTTGGGAGGTCAGCCCCAGCATTTT. This encodes CASSYLGGQPQHF.

The chain carries TRBV5-4 and TRBJ1-1; 10 bases are shared with TRBD1. The V segment lost 0 bases and the J segment 10 bases; nucleotides outside the gene matches: 12. The CDR3 totals 16 residues. CDR1 SGHNT and CDR2 YYREEE come from the germline V gene (reference sequence). The CDR3 loop reads CASSLEVSRQGARAFF. The CDR3 nucleotides read TGTGCCAGCAGCTTGGAAGTATCGAGACAGGGGGCAAGAGCTTTCTTT.

The rearrangement uses TRBV20-1 and TRBJ1-3; no definite D call. The CDR3 runs 11 residues. Germline assignment: CDR1 DFQATT and CDR2 SNEGSKA (reference sequence). The ends were cut back, 5 bases at V and 7 bases at J, with 9 bases in the middle. CDR3 nucleotide sequence: TGCAGTGCTGAGTTACAGAACACCATATATTTT. The encoded protein is CSAELQNTIYF.

V and J are TRBV11-2 and TRBJ1-6; 7 bases match TRBD1. V lost 2 bases, J lost 9 bases, and 10 bases stayed unmatched. This CDR3 is built from 16 residues. Germline-derived CDR1 and CDR2 are SGHAT and FQNNGV. CDR3: CASSLSRDSLSSPLHF. CDR3 DNA: TGTGCCAGCAGCTTATCCCGGGACAGCTTAAGTTCACCCCTCCACTTT.

The rearrangement links TRBV5-1 to TRBJ2-7; 10 bases line up with TRBD1. Per germline, CDR1 SGHRS and CDR2 YFSETQ. Trimming cost V 4 bases and J 4 bases; bases outside gene matches: 17. This CDR3 region has 18 residues. The DNA for the CDR3 is TGCGCCAGCAGCCGAAGTACGCCGGGGGACAGGGGAAAGTACGAGCAGTACTTC. This gives the protein CASSRSTPGDRGKYEQYF.

This clone is a singleton in its sample. The J gene is TRBJ1-1, the V gene TRBV6-4; D is ambiguous. The CDR3 sequence is 13 residues long. CDR1 and CDR2 (germline): MRHNA, SNTAGT. The V gene lost 5 bases and the J gene lost 5 bases, with 12 bases spanning the gap. CDR3 residues: CASSLRERTEAFF. DNA for the CDR3: TGTGCCAGCAGTCTTCGGGAGAGGACTGAAGCTTTCTTT.

The chain couples TRBV18 to TRBJ2-7; D might be TRBD1 (5 bases). CDR3 size: 13 residues. Trimming took 6 bases from V and 2 from J, leaving 11 bases between them. Germline V CDR1 and CDR2: KGHSH, LQKENI. The CDR3 loop reads CASSPGLTYEQYF. The CDR3 DNA sequence: TGTGCCAGCTCGCCAGGGTTAACCTACGAGCAGTACTTC.

The chain combines TRBV11-2 with TRBJ2-3; D unresolved. This CDR3 contains 13 residues. Germline-derived CDR1 and CDR2 are SGHAT and FQNNGV. The V and J ends lost 0 bases and 4 bases respectively, with 5 bases between them. CDR3 amino acids: CASSLERSDTQYF. Here the CDR3 DNA reads TGTGCCAGCAGCTTAGAGAGGTCAGATACGCAGTATTTT.

The chain combines TRBV6-6 with TRBJ2-7; D not certain. This CDR3 contains 14 residues. With 2 bases removed from V and 0 bases from J, the gap between germline ends came to 8 bases. Germline-derived CDR1 and CDR2 are MNHNY and SVGAGI (reference sequence). The CDR3 here is CASSYRPFSYEQYF. The CDR3, as DNA: TGTGCCAGCAGTTACAGGCCGTTCTCCTACGAGCAGTACTTC.

This clone was seen once. This chain joins TRBV15 and TRBJ1-6, with D perhaps matching TRBD1 (6 bases). With 5 bases removed from V and 6 bases from J, the gap between germline ends came to 11 bases. Germline V gene data show CDR1 as LNHNV and CDR2 as YYDKDF (reference sequence). This CDR3 spans 14 amino acids. CDR3 residues: CATSVGQINSPLHF. CDR3 bases: TGTGCCACCAGCGTGGGACAAATTAATTCACCCCTCCACTTT.

The chain recombines TRBV19 with TRBJ1-2, with D maybe TRBD1 (6 bases). The V and J ends lost 7 bases and 3 bases respectively, with 21 bases between them. The CDR3 consists of 16 residues. CDR1 LNHDA and CDR2 SQIVND come from the germline V gene (reference sequence). CDR3: CASTGLGGAHDYGYTF. The CDR3, as DNA: TGTGCCAGTACCGGCCTCGGGGGGGCGCATGACTATGGCTACACCTTC. The variable domain in full, with the rest retrieved from reference TRBV19 and TRBJ1-2, is DGGITQSPKYLFRKEGQNVTLSCEQNLNHDAMYWYRQDPGQGLRLIYYSQIVNDFQKGDIAEGYSVSREKKESFPLTVTSAQKNPTAFYLCASTGLGGAHDYGYTFGSGTRLTVV.

The CDR3 DNA is TGTGCCAGCAGCATTACACTAGTGCCCACAGATACGCAGTATTTT. Protein: CASSITLVPTDTQYF. The V gene is TRBV7-2, the J gene TRBJ2-3, with a tentative D call TRBD2 (5 bases). Germline assignment: CDR1 SGHTA and CDR2 FQGNSA. V was shortened by 5 bases and J by 2 bases, with 14 bases between the two germline ends. The CDR3 has 15 residues.

This rearrangement joins TRBV14 to TRBJ2-1, with D possibly matching TRBD1 (6 bases). The length of the CDR3 is 14 residues. Trimming shortened V by 2 bases and J by 5 bases, and 10 bases separated the two germline ends. The germline V gene encodes CDR1 SGHDN and CDR2 FVKESK. CDR3 bases: TGTGCCAGCAGCCAAAGGGGACAAAACAATGAGCAGTTCTTC. Translating gives CASSQRGQNNEQFF.

The gene calls are TRBV9 and TRBJ2-7; D tentatively reads TRBD1 or TRBD2 (5 bases each). Trimming shortened V by 4 bases and J by 5 bases, and 10 bases separated the two germline ends. CDR3 length: 12 residues. The germline gives CDR1 SGDLS, CDR2 YYNGEE. CDR3 DNA: TGTGCCAGCAGCCCCCTGGGGGACGAGCAGTACTTC. It codes for CASSPLGDEQYF.